The 25 T cell receptor beta chains below were found in one sample sequenced in a study of early T cells in non-severe SARS-CoV-2 infection. MiXCR, run by TCRdb on the 5' RACE reads, gives a single entry per CDR3 protein. The data contain approximately 50,000 distinct CDR3 sequences, 9.5% to 15% of them singletons. The sequenced sample was whole blood. These receptors all come from an adult who was a healthcare worker with PCR-confirmed SARS-CoV-2 infection or an uninfected control (not recorded which).

This clonotype came up a few times. The J gene is TRBJ2-5, the V gene TRBV7-9; D gene uncertain. CDR3 length: 15 amino acids. Trimming shortened V by 4 bases and J by 1 base, and 13 bases separated the two germline ends. Per germline, CDR1 SEHNR and CDR2 FQNEAQ (reference sequence). CDR3 DNA: TGTGCCAGCAGCTCCTCCCTGGCTTTCCAAGAGACCCAGTACTTC. It yields the protein CASSSSLAFQETQYF.

This clonotype came up a few times. V gene TRBV9 combines with J gene TRBJ1-2; the D gene is possibly TRBD1 (6 bases). The CDR3 has 13 amino acids. The V gene's germline CDR1 is SGDLS and CDR2 YYNGEE. Between the trimmed V and J ends, which lost 3 bases and 2 bases, there was a span of 8 bases. The CDR3 sequence is CASSATGNYGYTF. The CDR3 DNA reads TGTGCCAGCAGCGCGACAGGCAACTATGGCTACACCTTC.

This clonotype appeared many times. The CDR3 protein is CASSPVLGQGYGYTF. The DNA for the CDR3 is TGTGCCAGCAGCCCCGTTCTGGGACAGGGCTATGGCTACACCTTC. V is TRBV7-2 and J is TRBJ1-2; 9 bases are shared with TRBD1. V shed 5 bases, J shed 4 bases, and the junction held 8 bases outside the gene matches. This CDR3 spans 15 amino acids. Germline V gene sequence: CDR1 SGHTA, CDR2 FQGNSA.

The V call is TRBV29-1, the J call TRBJ1-1, with 8 bases identical to TRBD1. Germline V gene data show CDR1 as SQVTM and CDR2 as ANQGSEA. The V gene end was trimmed by 6 bases and the J gene end by 11 bases; junction bases not matched to a gene: 8. CDR3 length: 11 residues. The CDR3 protein is CSVYQGAWAFF. CDR3 bases: TGCAGCGTATATCAGGGGGCGTGGGCTTTCTTT. Full variable domain (outside the CDR3, taken from reference TRBV29-1 and TRBJ1-1): SAVISQKPSRDICQRGTSLTIQCQVDSQVTMMFWYRQQPGQSLTLIATANQGSEATYESGFVIDKFPISRPNLTFSTLTVSNMSPEDSSIYLCSVYQGAWAFFGQGTRLTVV.

Details on this clonotype: This may arise from a read error, as a much more abundant clone is one base away. V and J are TRBV25-1 and TRBJ2-7; TRBD1 matches at 7 bases. Per the germline V gene, CDR1 is MGHDK and CDR2 is SYGVNS. The CDR3 loop spans 16 amino acids. The CDR3 DNA is TGTGCCTGCAGTGGGGACCGGGACAGTGATGTTTACGAGCAGTACTTC. It yields the protein CACSGDRDSDVYEQYF.

This chain connects TRBV4-2 to TRBJ2-7, with D possibly being TRBD1 (5 bases). Trimming left V 0 bases short and J 7 bases short, with 10 bases between. The CDR3 has 13 amino acids. The germline V gene encodes CDR1 LGHNA and CDR2 YNFKEQ. CDR3 DNA: TGTGCCAGCAGCCAAGATACAGGAGCTGAGCAGTACTTC. Amino acids: CASSQDTGAEQYF.

This clonotype was seen at least ten times. This chain uses TRBV10-1 with TRBJ2-3; TRBD1 aligns across 8 bases. CDR3 length equals 15 residues. V dropped 3 bases and J dropped 6; count of bases not matched to a gene: 8. Germline assignment: CDR1 WNHNN and CDR2 SYGVQD (reference sequence). Here the CDR3 reads CASSDRTGSVDTQYF. CDR3 sequence (DNA): TGCGCCAGCAGTGATCGGACAGGGTCGGTGGATACGCAGTATTTT.

Many counts were recorded for this clonotype. V and J are TRBV12-3 or TRBV12-4 and TRBJ2-5; perhaps TRBD2 as D (6 bases). Trimming shortened V by 3 bases and J by 1 base, and 6 bases separated the two germline ends. CDR3 length equals 13 residues. For the CDR3, the DNA is TGTGCCAGCAGTTTCGGGGGCCAAGAGACCCAGTACTTC. Protein sequence: CASSFGGQETQYF.

This clonotype was recorded a few times. The rearrangement uses TRBV5-1 and TRBJ2-5; TRBD2 matches 11 bases. CDR1 is SGHRS and CDR2 is YFSETQ in the germline V gene. J was trimmed by 4 bases and V by 2 bases; bases with no gene match: 7. The CDR3 extends over 16 amino acids. DNA of the CDR3: TGCGCCAGCAGCTTTGGAACTAGCGGGGGCCTAGAGACCCAGTACTTC. The encoded protein is CASSFGTSGGLETQYF.

This chain connects TRBV7-9 to TRBJ1-2; TRBD1 is a possible D gene (5 bases). CDR3 size: 15 residues. Germline CDR1 is SEHNR and CDR2 is FQNEAQ (reference sequence). Between the trimmed V and J ends, which lost 1 base and 4 bases, there was a span of 13 bases. CDR3 DNA: TGTGCCAGCAGCTTAGATTCCGGGACCCGCTATGGCTACACCTTC. As protein: CASSLDSGTRYGYTF. The full variable domain, in which reference TRBV7-9 and TRBJ1-2 provide the parts outside the CDR3, is DTGVSQNPRHKITKRGQNVTFRCDPISEHNRLYWYRQTLGQGPEFLTYFQNEAQLEKSRLLSDRFSAERPKGSFSTLEIQRTEQGDSAMYLCASSLDSGTRYGYTFGSGTRLTVV.

This clonotype was detected a few times. The conserved closing phenylalanine or tryptophan is absent in this CDR3, likely reflecting a read error. The chain's CDR3 is CASSDRGEESPLHL. CDR3 DNA sequence: TGTGCCAGCAGTGACAGGGGAGAGGAATCACCCCTCCACCTT. The chain uses TRBV6-5 and TRBJ1-6, with TRBD1 matching 8 bases. In germline, CDR1 is MNHEY, CDR2 SVGAGI. Trimming took 5 bases from V and 10 from J; bases not matched to a gene: 7. The CDR3 consists of 14 residues.

V usage is TRBV5-5 and J usage is TRBJ1-4; the D is unclear. The germline V gene has CDR1 SGHKS and CDR2 YYEKEE (reference sequence). The CDR3 has 15 residues. V was trimmed by 3 bases and J by 0 bases, leaving 9 bases between them. CDR3 sequence reads: CASSWVQSTNEKLFF. As DNA, the CDR3 is TGTGCCAGCAGCTGGGTGCAGTCAACTAATGAAAAACTGTTTTTT.

This clonotype came up a few times. The V call is TRBV18, the J call TRBJ1-1; a weak D match, TRBD1 (6 bases). Between the trimmed V and J ends, which lost 8 bases and 0 bases, there was a span of 13 bases. The V gene's germline CDR1 is KGHSH and CDR2 LQKENI. This CDR3 is 14 amino acids long. The CDR3 DNA is TGTGCCAGCCGGGGGCGGGGATTGAACACTGAAGCTTTCTTT. This sequence encodes CASRGRGLNTEAFF. The full variable domain, its missing parts supplied by reference TRBV18 and TRBJ1-1, is NAGVMQNPRHLVRRRGQEARLRCSPMKGHSHVYWYRQLPEEGLKFMVYLQKENIIDESGMPKERFSAEFPKEGPSILRIQQVVRGDSAAYFCASRGRGLNTEAFFGQGTRLTVV.

The V call is TRBV3-1, the J call TRBJ2-4; D uncertain. Germline values: CDR1 LGHDT, CDR2 YNNKEL (reference sequence). The CDR3 is made up of 13 amino acids. The V end was cut by 4 bases, the J end by 8 bases, with 12 bases between. In DNA, the CDR3 is TGTGCCAGCAGCCGCGGAAAGGATTACATTCAGTACTTC. Encoded protein: CASSRGKDYIQYF.

This clonotype turned up a few times. The gene calls are TRBV25-1 and TRBJ1-3, with D possibly matching TRBD1 (6 bases). Germline-derived CDR1 and CDR2 are MGHDK and SYGVNS. This CDR3 has 15 amino acids. With 1 base removed from V and 2 bases from J, the gap between germline ends came to 9 bases. The CDR3 here is CASSELGAPGNTIYF. The CDR3 bases are TGTGCCAGCAGTGAATTGGGGGCGCCTGGAAACACCATATATTTT.

This clonotype appeared a few times. V gene TRBV12-5 combines with J gene TRBJ1-4; D is undetermined. This CDR3 spans 11 amino acids. V dropped 5 bases and J dropped 11 bases, with 9 bases sitting between them. In germline, CDR1 is LGHNT, CDR2 FRNRAP. This chain's CDR3 is CASGGPTKLFF. DNA for the CDR3: TGTGCTAGTGGTGGCCCGACCAAACTGTTTTTT.

The rearrangement links TRBV12-3 or TRBV12-4 to TRBJ2-3; D unresolved. The CDR3 extends over 13 amino acids. Trimming cost V 6 bases and J 6 bases, with 13 bases left between them. CDR3 loop: CASRSSVVDTQYF. In DNA, the CDR3 is TGTGCCAGCAGATCAAGCGTGGTGGATACGCAGTATTTT.

This clonotype was seen more than once but under ten times. The chain employs TRBV5-6 and TRBJ2-5; D may be TRBD1 (5 bases). The germline V and J ends were trimmed by 4 bases and 5 bases, with 18 bases remaining between them. This CDR3 is 15 amino acids long. From germline, CDR1 is SGHDT and CDR2 YYEEEE. The CDR3 DNA sequence: TGTGCCAGCAGCGGGGCGACCAGAGCCCGGGAGACCCAGTACTTC. Residues: CASSGATRARETQYF.

The chain links TRBV5-1 to TRBJ2-7, with 11 bases aligning to TRBD1. Germline V gives CDR1 SGHRS, CDR2 YFSETQ. After removal of 4 bases from V and 2 bases from J, the junction contained 8 bases not matched to a gene. The CDR3 is 16 amino acids. This CDR3 reads CASSGQGAGGAYEQYF. The CDR3 coding sequence is TGCGCCAGCAGCGGACAGGGGGCCGGAGGAGCCTACGAGCAGTACTTC. The full variable domain, rest sourced from reference TRBV5-1 and TRBJ2-7, is KAGVTQTPRYLIKTRGQQVTLSCSPISGHRSVSWYQQTPGQGLQFLFEYFSETQRNKGNFPGRFSGRQFSNSRSEMNVSTLELGDSALYLCASSGQGAGGAYEQYFGPGTRLTVT.

J is TRBJ1-5 and V is TRBV9; tentatively, D is TRBD1 (6 bases). This CDR3 region has 14 residues. V was shortened by 2 bases and J by 1 base, with 7 bases between the two germline ends. Germline V gene sequence: CDR1 SGDLS, CDR2 YYNGEE. CDR3 protein: CASSVGTSNQPQHF. CDR3 sequence (DNA): TGTGCCAGCAGCGTCGGGACAAGCAATCAGCCCCAGCATTTT.

This clonotype was detected only once. The chain employs TRBV20-1 and TRBJ2-5, with D uncertain. CDR1 is DFQATT, CDR2 SNEGSKA, per germline (reference sequence). The CDR3 length is 15 residues. Trimming cost V 6 bases and J 2 bases, with 19 bases left between them. DNA for the CDR3: TGCAGTGCGAGCTCTCCCCGGACCACACAAGAGACCCAGTACTTC. Amino acid sequence: CSASSPRTTQETQYF.

This chain links TRBV18 with TRBJ1-4, with a weak D call TRBD1 (5 bases). V gave up 0 bases and J gave up 5 bases, with 7 bases separating them. Germline values: CDR1 KGHSH, CDR2 LQKENI. The CDR3 has 14 residues. The CDR3 DNA follows: TGTGCCAGCTCACCACCGACAGCAAATGAAAAACTGTTTTTT. This sequence encodes CASSPPTANEKLFF.

V gene TRBV25-1 combines with J gene TRBJ1-4, with a tentative D call TRBD1 (6 bases). V gave up 7 bases and J gave up 2 bases, with 20 bases separating them. CDR1 is MGHDK, CDR2 SYGVNS, per germline. This CDR3 spans 17 amino acids. This CDR3 reads CASIRGVKVCTNEKLFF. The CDR3 bases are TGTGCCAGCATAAGGGGGGTAAAAGTATGCACTAATGAAAAACTGTTTTTT.

This clonotype was seen at least ten times. The chain couples TRBV6-5 to TRBJ1-3, with unresolved D. The CDR3 has 12 residues. V was cut by 6 bases and J by 4 bases, with 7 bases left in between. The germline gives CDR1 MNHEY, CDR2 SVGAGI. The DNA of the CDR3 is TGTGCCAGCAGATCACAGGGAAACACCATATATTTT. It specifies CASRSQGNTIYF.

There are a few counts of this clonotype. The chain joins TRBV5-1 to TRBJ1-1, with no clear D. The CDR3 is 14 amino acids. Per the germline V gene, CDR1 is SGHRS and CDR2 is YFSETQ. Trimming took 6 bases from V and 6 from J, leaving 18 bases between them. The CDR3 bases are TGCGCCAGCAAACTCAGACTCCGAGGCGCTGAAGCTTTCTTT. This sequence encodes CASKLRLRGAEAFF.